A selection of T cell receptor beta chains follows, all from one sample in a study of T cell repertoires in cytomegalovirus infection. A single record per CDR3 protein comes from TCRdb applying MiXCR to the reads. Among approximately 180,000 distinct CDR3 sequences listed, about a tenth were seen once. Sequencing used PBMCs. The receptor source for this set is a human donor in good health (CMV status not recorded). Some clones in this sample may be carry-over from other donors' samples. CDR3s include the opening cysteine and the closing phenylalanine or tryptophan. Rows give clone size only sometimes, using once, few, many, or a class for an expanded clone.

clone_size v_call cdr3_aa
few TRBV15 CATSRVGTRALDEQYF
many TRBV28 CASSPAEKLFF
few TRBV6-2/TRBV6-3 CASSLQENYGYTF
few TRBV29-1 CSVAGTSGFLEGETQYF
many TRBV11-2 CASTLARETQYF
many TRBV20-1 CSARDQGAGSKNIQYF
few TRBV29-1 CSAHLPPGQVFF
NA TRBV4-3 CASSQEVQGRPYNEQFF
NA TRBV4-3 CASSQDRGRGSPLHF
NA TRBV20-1 CSARGPSGEQFF
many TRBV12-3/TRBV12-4 CASSLGQGGAFF
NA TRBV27 CASSLNMNPYVPYEQYF
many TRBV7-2 CASSLILGNEQFF
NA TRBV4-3 CASSQDRTRGGYTF
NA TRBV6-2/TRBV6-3 CASTRKTSGPYEQYF
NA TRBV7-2 CASSPSSGGLIEAFF
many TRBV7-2 CASILGEGTQYF
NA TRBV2 CASSRLRDASGYTF
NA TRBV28 CASGAGGRVADTQYF
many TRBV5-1 CASSRTGPGSYNSPLHF
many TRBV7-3 CASSSGTGEDGYTF
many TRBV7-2 CASSIRDRRKDTQYF
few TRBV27 CASSSYRGLTEAFF
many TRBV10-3 CAISEGEHQETQYF
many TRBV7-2 CASSFSRNYGYTF
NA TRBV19 CDSSDLYEAFF
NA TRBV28 CASSLPIGEPNTEAFF
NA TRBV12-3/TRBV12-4 CASSRTVGSQHF
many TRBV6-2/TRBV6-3 CASIEGQGLSYEQYF
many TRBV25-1 CASSGPAWEAGNTEAFF
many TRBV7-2 CASSIRTGVNTGELFF
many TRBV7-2 CASSLAGGASGYTF
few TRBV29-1 CSVGTGNTEAFF
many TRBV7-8 CASSSGFTGELFF
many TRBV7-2 CASSFDADTEAFF
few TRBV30 CAWMHSSYEQYF
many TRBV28 CASSPHSGGAQNEQFF
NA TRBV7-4 CASSLVRGPGTQYF
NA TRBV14 CASSPRPGNGYTF
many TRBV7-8 CASSLVLAGGPYNEQFF
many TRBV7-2 CASSLVMVNTEAFF
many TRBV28 CASSLGGWRTEAFF
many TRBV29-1 CSVARDDNSPLHF
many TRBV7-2 CASSFFSGYNEQFF
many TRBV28 CASSSTGTSGSNEQFF
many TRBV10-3 CAISGGRGYTF
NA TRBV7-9 CASSEGFNEQFF